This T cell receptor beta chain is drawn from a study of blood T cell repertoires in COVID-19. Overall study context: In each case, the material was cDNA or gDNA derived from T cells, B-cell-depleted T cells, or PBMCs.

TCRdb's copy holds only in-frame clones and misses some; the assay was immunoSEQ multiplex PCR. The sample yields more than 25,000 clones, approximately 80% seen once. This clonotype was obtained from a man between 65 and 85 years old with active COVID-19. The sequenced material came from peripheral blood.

This CDR3 is CASSEALSGGYGYTF. The CDR3 DNA reads as TGTGCCAGCAGTGAGGCTCTTTCGGGTGGCTATGGCTACACCTTC. The chain carries TRBV6-1 and TRBJ1-2; no firm D call. The length of the CDR3 is 15 residues. The germline gives CDR1 MNHNS, CDR2 SASEGT. V lost 3 bases and J 4 bases, leaving 15 bases between the germline ends.